The 8 T cell receptor beta chains in this list originate from one sample, sequenced in a study of OX40 agonist ivuxolimab in advanced cancers. Profiling relied on immunoSEQ multiplex PCR, and the TCRdb table lists in-frame clones only, not all of them. This table holds approximately 90,000 clones, roughly 90% found once. Sequencing used CD4+ or CD8+ T cells sorted from blood, obtained in a trial of the OX40 agonist ivuxolimab. The receptor source for this set is an adult with an advanced solid tumor such as melanoma, head and neck, liver or kidney cancer.

As for this clone: The junction and the germline gene differ at one end; a read error may be behind it. The gene calls are TRBV7-7 and TRBJ2-2; 13 bases align to TRBD2. Germline V gene sequence: CDR1 SSHAT, CDR2 FNYEAQ (reference sequence). The CDR3 sequence is 16 residues long. The CDR3 DNA reads as TGTGCTAGCAGCTCCTGGACTAGCGGGAGCACCGGGGAGCTGTTTTTT. The encoded protein is CASSSWTSGSTGELFF.

The chain recombines TRBV6-1 with TRBJ1-5; 7 positions agree with TRBD1. The ends lost 8 bases at V and 6 bases at J; junction bases unmatched: 7. CDR1 and CDR2 (germline): MNHNS, SASEGT. The CDR3 consists of 13 residues. This CDR3 is CASATGYSQPQHF. CDR3 nucleotide sequence: TGTGCCAGCGCGACAGGGTATAGTCAGCCCCAGCATTTT.

The chain employs TRBV7-9 and TRBJ2-1; the D gene is possibly TRBD1 (7 bases). The V and J ends lost 11 bases and 1 base respectively, with 15 bases between them. The CDR3 totals 14 residues. In germline, CDR1 is SEHNR, CDR2 FQNEAQ (reference sequence). The CDR3: CAWVQGRSYNEQFF. CDR3 nucleotide sequence: TGTGCCTGGGTACAGGGGAGGTCCTACAATGAGCAGTTCTTC.

The chain uses TRBV5-1 and TRBJ2-3; no clear D gene. From germline, CDR1 is SGHRS and CDR2 YFSETQ. V was cut by 0 bases and J by 2 bases, with 10 bases left in between. The length of the CDR3 is 15 residues. This CDR3 reads CASSLAVANTDTQYF. The CDR3 DNA reads as TGCGCCAGCAGCTTGGCCGTCGCGAACACAGATACGCAGTATTTT. The full variable domain, completed using reference TRBV5-1 and TRBJ2-3, is KAGVTQTPRYLIKTRGQQVTLSCSPISGHRSVSWYQQTPGQGLQFLFEYFSETQRNKGNFPGRFSGRQFSNSRSEMNVSTLELGDSALYLCASSLAVANTDTQYFGPGTRLTVL.

This chain connects TRBV27 to TRBJ2-1; 13 positions agree with TRBD2. CDR1 is MNHEY and CDR2 is SMNVEV in the germline V gene (reference sequence). The CDR3 spans 15 residues. With 6 bases clipped from V and 2 bases from J, the junction kept 1 base outside the gene matches. CDR3 region: CASSGTSGAYNEQFF. Written as DNA, the CDR3 is TGTGCCAGCAGCGGGACTAGCGGGGCCTACAATGAGCAGTTCTTC.

The rearrangement uses TRBV5-1 and TRBJ2-5; D might be TRBD1 (5 bases). Germline loops: CDR1 SGHRS, CDR2 YFSETQ. The CDR3 sequence is 12 residues long. Deletions cut 4 bases from V and 5 bases from J, with 9 bases between. The CDR3 sequence is CASSPAGETQYF. Here the CDR3 DNA reads TGCGCCAGCAGCCCGGCAGGGGAGACCCAGTACTTC.

The V and J genes are TRBV7-9 and TRBJ2-3; D is perhaps TRBD1 or TRBD2 (6 bases each). CDR1 is SEHNR and CDR2 is FQNEAQ in the germline V gene (reference sequence). V lost 4 bases, J lost 8 bases, and 10 bases lay in between. This CDR3 spans 12 amino acids. The DNA for the CDR3 is TGTGCCAGCAGCTCGGGGGCCGGTACGCAGTATTTT. As protein: CASSSGAGTQYF.

As for this clone: The same CDR3 can be traced to other DNA sequences in this sample. The J gene is TRBJ1-1, the V gene TRBV7-3, with D perhaps TRBD1 (6 bases). The ends were cut back, 6 bases at V and 4 bases at J, with 18 bases in the middle. CDR3 length: 15 residues. The germline CDR1 and CDR2 sequences are SGHTA and FQGTGA. The CDR3 sequence: CASSPGGGRSTEAFF. The CDR3 DNA reads as TGTGCCAGCAGTCCGGGCGGGGGGCGGAGCACTGAAGCTTTCTTT.